Below are 17 T cell receptor beta chains sequenced from a single sample in a study of blood T cell repertoires in COVID-19. Data came from immunoSEQ multiplex PCR; TCRdb stores just in-frame clones and leaves some out. Of approximately 200,000 clones in the sample, roughly 90% were seen once. The sequenced sample consisted of peripheral blood. The origin of the receptors is a woman aged 60-75 years with acute or convalescent COVID-19.

The rearrangement joins TRBV28 to TRBJ1-1; TRBD1 matches at 8 bases. Per germline, CDR1 MDHEN and CDR2 SYDVKM. This CDR3 is built from 14 residues. V lost 6 bases to trimming and J lost 7 bases; unmatched junction nucleotides: 10. The DNA for the CDR3 is TGTGCCAGCAGACCTTCAACAGGGGGAGGTGAAGCTTTCTTT. Translated, it gives CASRPSTGGGEAFF.

V and J are TRBV28 and TRBJ1-5, with unresolved D. The CDR3 length is 12 residues. Germline V gene lookup returns CDR1 MDHEN and CDR2 SYDVKM. With 8 bases removed from V and 3 bases from J, the gap between germline ends came to 8 bases. The DNA for the CDR3 is TGTGCCAGCTGCGGGCTCAATCAGCCCCAGCATTTT. Protein product: CASCGLNQPQHF.

The V call is TRBV3-1 (or the pseudogene TRBV3-2), the J call TRBJ1-3; weak D call: TRBD1 (6 bases). CDR1 and CDR2 from the germline V gene are LGHDT and YNNKEL (reference sequence). V dropped 4 bases and J dropped 0 bases, with 7 bases sitting between them. The CDR3 is 14 residues long. The CDR3 DNA sequence: TGTGCCAGCAGCCGACAGGTCTCTGGAAACACCATATATTTT. This encodes CASSRQVSGNTIYF.

This clone was observed a single time. The chain employs TRBV15 and TRBJ2-3, with D tentatively TRBD2 (6 bases). The V gene lost 1 base and the J gene lost 2 bases, with 13 bases spanning the gap. Per germline, CDR1 LNHNV and CDR2 YYDKDF (reference sequence). This CDR3 contains 16 residues. As DNA, the CDR3 is TGTGCCACCAGCAGAGTCATTGCGGGGTTCACAGATACGCAGTATTTT. Protein sequence: CATSRVIAGFTDTQYF.

The chain has TRBV7-2 and TRBJ1-2; TRBD1 agrees at 9 bases. The CDR3 is made up of 14 amino acids. From germline, CDR1 is SGHTA and CDR2 FQGNSA. V lost 7 bases and J lost 3; bases outside the gene matches: 6. In DNA, the CDR3 is TGTGCCAGCACCGCCGGACAGGGGTACTATGGCTACACCTTC. Encoded protein: CASTAGQGYYGYTF.

The V call is TRBV28, the J call TRBJ2-4, with TRBD2 as a possible D gene (5 bases). Germline values: CDR1 MDHEN, CDR2 SYDVKM. There are 15 residues in the CDR3. V was clipped by 5 bases and J by 0 bases, with 11 bases between them. CDR3 DNA sequence: TGTGCCAGCAGTGGCCGGGAACTAGCCAAAAACATTCAGTACTTC. Encoded protein: CASSGRELAKNIQYF.

The V call is TRBV19, the J call TRBJ1-4; TRBD1 agrees at 9 bases. This CDR3 is 15 amino acids long. CDR1 LNHDA and CDR2 SQIVND come from the germline V gene (reference sequence). V gave up 8 bases and J gave up 4 bases; unmatched junction bases: 8. The CDR3 here is CASGIRTGVNEKLFF. The CDR3 bases are TGTGCCAGTGGGATTCGGACAGGGGTTAATGAAAAACTGTTTTTT. Full variable domain (missing parts from reference TRBV19 and TRBJ1-4): DGGITQSPKYLFRKEGQNVTLSCEQNLNHDAMYWYRQDPGQGLRLIYYSQIVNDFQKGDIAEGYSVSREKKESFPLTVTSAQKNPTAFYLCASGIRTGVNEKLFFGSGTQLSVL.

V usage is TRBV19 and J usage is TRBJ2-7; D perhaps matches TRBD2 (5 bases). This CDR3 has 14 amino acids. CDR1 and CDR2 from the germline V gene are LNHDA and SQIVND (reference sequence). V dropped 4 bases and J dropped 5 bases, with 15 bases sitting between them. CDR3 region: CASSRGLGSNEQYF. CDR3 DNA sequence: TGTGCCAGTAGTAGAGGATTAGGGAGCAACGAGCAGTACTTC.

The genes are TRBV5-4 and TRBJ2-3; 10 nucleotides align to TRBD2. The CDR3 sequence is 16 residues long. Germline values: CDR1 SGHNT, CDR2 YYREEE (reference sequence). The V and J ends lost 0 bases and 1 base, in that order; junction bases with no gene match: 2. Here the CDR3 DNA reads TGTGCCAGCAGCTTGGGGGGGACTAGCGGCACAGATACGCAGTATTTT. Encoded protein: CASSLGGTSGTDTQYF.

The DNA of the CDR3 is TGTGCCAGCAGCCCCCCTGGAGGGACAGGGCGCGAGCAGTACTTC. Its protein product is CASSPPGGTGREQYF. The chain is built from TRBV7-9 and TRBJ2-7, with 9 bases that match TRBD1. CDR1 is SEHNR, CDR2 FQNEAQ, per germline (reference sequence). After removal of 5 bases from V and 6 bases from J, the junction contained 11 bases not matched to a gene. The CDR3 is 15 amino acids.

This chain uses TRBV30 with TRBJ1-1; no clear D. Trimming pared 0 bases from V and 5 bases from J, leaving 7 bases between. This CDR3 is built from 12 residues. CDR1 and CDR2 from the germline V gene are GTSNPN and SVGIG (reference sequence). CDR3 in DNA: TGTGCCTGGAGTGTACGGGTGACTGAAGCTTTCTTT. Residues: CAWSVRVTEAFF.

CDR3 bases: TGTGCCAGCAGCCGCCAGACAGGACAAGAGACCCAGTACTTC. Its translation is CASSRQTGQETQYF. The chain carries TRBV3-1 (or the pseudogene TRBV3-2) and TRBJ2-5; D is perhaps TRBD1 (6 bases). The CDR3 totals 14 residues. Germline V gene sequence: CDR1 LGHDT, CDR2 YNNKEL (reference sequence). Trimming stripped 4 bases from V and 2 bases from J, with 11 bases between.

The chain has TRBV19 and TRBJ1-2; 11 bases match TRBD1. With 5 bases clipped from V and 7 bases from J, the junction kept 9 bases outside the gene matches. Germline V CDR1 and CDR2: LNHDA, SQIVND (reference sequence). The CDR3 runs 15 residues. CDR3 amino acids: CASSSRTGGISGYTF. The CDR3 DNA reads TGTGCCAGTAGTTCAAGGACAGGGGGCATATCTGGCTACACCTTC.

The chain has TRBV5-1 and TRBJ1-2; D is possibly TRBD1 (6 bases). The V gene's germline CDR1 is SGHRS and CDR2 YFSETQ. V was shortened by 3 bases and J by 8 bases, with 14 bases between the two germline ends. The CDR3 has 13 amino acids. As DNA, the CDR3 is TGCGCCAGCAGCTCGGCTGGACAGAACGGCTACACCTTC. This codes for CASSSAGQNGYTF.

The rearrangement links TRBV12-3 or TRBV12-4 to TRBJ2-7, with D possibly TRBD2 on 6 matching bases. The CDR3 sequence is 13 residues long. Between the trimmed V and J ends, which lost 6 bases and 2 bases, there was a span of 11 bases. CDR3 residues: CASRNGTPYEQYF. The DNA for the CDR3 is TGTGCCAGCAGGAACGGGACTCCCTACGAGCAGTACTTC.

The chain joins TRBV27 to TRBJ2-7, with TRBD1 identical over 9 bases. This CDR3 is 14 amino acids long. With V trimmed by 6 bases and J by 0 bases, 3 bases remained unmatched. Germline lookup yields CDR1 MNHEY and CDR2 SMNVEV (reference sequence). CDR3 sequence reads: CASSDRGGSYEQYF. The CDR3 coding sequence is TGTGCCAGCAGCGACAGGGGGGGCTCCTACGAGCAGTACTTC.

This clone has only a few counts. This rearrangement joins TRBV4-3 to TRBJ1-3, with TRBD1 matching 9 bases. Trimming at V came to 4 bases and at J to 0 bases, leaving 7 bases not matched to a gene. This CDR3 has 17 amino acids. Germline assignment: CDR1 LGHNA and CDR2 YSLEER. The CDR3: CASSPRTGVGSGNTIYF. CDR3 nucleotide sequence: TGCGCCAGCAGCCCGCGGACAGGGGTGGGCTCTGGAAACACCATATATTTT.